One and the same sample provided the 29 T cell receptor beta chains below, sequenced in a study of blood T cells in healthy people across ages. For the second PCR, which ran for 7 to 11 cycles, a sample-barcoded 5' primer and a J-beta primer mix were used. TCRdb processed the 5' RACE reads anew with MiXCR; each CDR3 protein has one entry. The sample has some 900,000 distinct CDR3 sequences, around 48% seen once; the top ten hold around an eighth. Material: blood. All receptors derive from a man aged 25 to 40 in good health.

The chain joins TRBV20-1 to TRBJ1-1, with D maybe TRBD1 (5 bases). CDR3 length: 14 amino acids. Germline V gives CDR1 DFQATT, CDR2 SNEGSKA (reference sequence). V shed 4 bases and J shed 4 bases, with 16 bases lying between them. CDR3 region: CSAKQAPGATEAFF. The CDR3 DNA reads as TGCAGTGCTAAGCAGGCTCCCGGGGCCACTGAAGCTTTCTTT.

This clonotype was counted a few times. The chain joins TRBV28 to TRBJ2-4; the D is unclear. V lost 6 bases and J 0 bases, leaving 12 bases between the germline ends. Germline V CDR1 and CDR2: MDHEN, SYDVKM. The CDR3 runs to 15 residues. The CDR3 DNA reads TGTGCCAGCAGCGAGAGACGGCTAGCCAAAAACATTCAGTACTTC. Protein sequence: CASSERRLAKNIQYF.

The chain recombines TRBV4-3 with TRBJ2-3, with TRBD1 identical over 9 bases. V dropped 1 base and J dropped 5; count of bases not matched to a gene: 1. This CDR3 contains 14 residues. In germline, CDR1 is LGHNA, CDR2 YSLEER. CDR3 DNA: TGCGCCAGCAGCCAAGGGGGACAGGGAGATACGCAGTATTTT. As protein: CASSQGGQGDTQYF.

The rearrangement links TRBV12-3 or TRBV12-4 to TRBJ2-1; TRBD1 aligns across 7 bases. The V and J ends lost 4 bases and 3 bases, in that order; junction bases with no gene match: 18. The CDR3 contains 19 residues. The CDR3 loop is CASSYHSRQGRGYYNEQFF. As DNA, the CDR3 is TGTGCCAGCAGTTACCATTCCCGACAGGGAAGAGGGTACTACAATGAGCAGTTCTTC.

The chain combines TRBV29-1 with TRBJ1-2, with D possibly TRBD1 on 6 matching bases. Deletions cut 8 bases from V and 8 bases from J, with 18 bases between. The CDR3 is 12 amino acids. The germline CDR1 and CDR2 sequences are SQVTM and ANQGSEA. CDR3 DNA sequence: TGCAGCCACCGGGACAATGTCGACGGCTACACCTTC. Its protein is CSHRDNVDGYTF.

The chain links TRBV4-1 to TRBJ1-2; 8 bases align to TRBD1. Germline CDR1 and CDR2: MGHRA and YSYEKL. V was clipped by 2 bases and J by 5 bases; unmatched bases: 4. This CDR3 comprises 14 residues. Here the CDR3 reads CASSQPGTGYGYTF. For the CDR3, the DNA is TGCGCCAGCAGCCAACCCGGGACAGGTTATGGCTACACCTTC.

To note about this clonotype: A much larger clone lies one base from this, so it may be a read error. The chain is built from TRBV7-2 and TRBJ2-5, with 9 bases matching TRBD2. Germline V gene data show CDR1 as SGHTA and CDR2 as FQGNSA. The CDR3 runs to 15 residues. Trimming took 2 bases from V and 11 from J; bases not matched to a gene: 12. CDR3 DNA sequence: TGTGCCAGCAGCTTAACGGCGGGGGGGAAGAATGAGCAGTACTTC. Protein sequence: CASSLTAGGKNEQYF.

The chain uses TRBV6-2 or TRBV6-3 and TRBJ2-1, with 7 bases matching TRBD1. The germline CDR1 and CDR2 sequences are MNHEY and SVGEGT. CDR3 length: 15 residues. With 2 bases clipped from V and 1 base from J, the junction kept 2 bases outside the gene matches. The CDR3 nucleotides read TGTGCCAGCAGTTACCTACAGGGGTCCTACAATGAGCAGTTCTTC. As protein: CASSYLQGSYNEQFF.

The chain recombines TRBV20-1 with TRBJ1-1, with TRBD1 matching 8 bases. V was clipped by 6 bases and J by 0 bases; unmatched bases: 3. The CDR3 covers 13 residues. CDR1 is DFQATT and CDR2 is SNEGSKA in the germline V gene (reference sequence). The CDR3 bases are TGCAGTGCCATGACAGGGGTGAACACTGAAGCTTTCTTT. As protein: CSAMTGVNTEAFF.

This clonotype turned up a few times. The V gene is TRBV27, the J gene TRBJ2-7, with 7 bases identical to TRBD1. From germline, CDR1 is MNHEY and CDR2 SMNVEV (reference sequence). After removal of 6 bases from V and 3 bases from J, the junction contained 5 bases not matched to a gene. The CDR3 consists of 13 residues. The CDR3 bases are TGTGCCAGCAGACAGGGGCGTATCTACGAGCAGTACTTC. Amino acid sequence: CASRQGRIYEQYF.

This clonotype has just one count. The chain links TRBV28 to TRBJ1-5, with unresolved D. CDR1 is MDHEN, CDR2 SYDVKM, per germline. V gave up 1 base and J gave up 4 bases, with 11 bases separating them. The CDR3 is 15 amino acids. The CDR3 reads CASSLYGEGNQPQHF. Written as DNA, the CDR3 is TGTGCCAGCAGTTTATATGGGGAGGGAAATCAGCCCCAGCATTTT.

The CDR3, as DNA: TGTGCCAGCAGTTTTGGCGGGGCTGGAAACACCATATATTTT. Translating gives CASSFGGAGNTIYF. The chain employs TRBV12-3 or TRBV12-4 and TRBJ1-3, with D hard to call. The ends were cut back, 3 bases at V and 2 bases at J, with 8 bases in the middle. The CDR3 is 14 residues long.

This chain joins TRBV4-1 and TRBJ1-2, with 7 bases aligning to TRBD1. CDR3 length: 15 amino acids. V lost 3 bases, J lost 2 bases, and 6 bases stayed unmatched. CDR1 is MGHRA, CDR2 YSYEKL, per germline. The CDR3 loop reads CASSQAGGINYGYTF. The CDR3 DNA is TGCGCCAGCAGCCAGGCAGGGGGAATCAACTATGGCTACACCTTC.

This chain uses TRBV12-3 or TRBV12-4 with TRBJ2-1; D ambiguous. The CDR3 sequence is 13 residues long. V lost 2 bases, J lost 10 bases, and 12 bases lay in between. CDR3 residues: CASSLNRRSEQFF. The CDR3 nucleotides are TGTGCCAGCAGTTTAAATCGCCGATCCGAGCAGTTCTTC.

To note about this clonotype: One end of the junction is discordant with germline, which a read error may explain. The chain combines TRBV27 with TRBJ1-4; D might be TRBD1 (5 bases). CDR3 length equals 15 residues. The germline CDR1 and CDR2 sequences are MNHEY and SMNVEV (reference sequence). The CDR3 bases are TGTGCCAACAGTTTATCCCCCGACCCGGGGGAAGAACTGTTTTTT. Protein product: CANSLSPDPGEELFF. The whole variable domain, filled in from reference TRBV27 and TRBJ1-4, reads EAQVTQNPRYLITVTGKKLTVTCSQNMNHEYMSWYRQDPGLGLRQIYYSMNVEVTDKGDVPEGYKVSRKEKRNFPLILESPSPNQTSLYFCANSLSPDPGEELFFGSGTQLSVL.

Only a few counts were recorded for this clonotype. CDR3 amino acids: CSVAASGGAGEQFF. As DNA, the CDR3 is TGCAGCGTGGCGGCTAGCGGGGGGGCCGGTGAGCAGTTCTTC. This sequence joins TRBV29-1 and TRBJ2-1; 12 bases are shared with TRBD2. The V gene end was trimmed by 6 bases and the J gene end by 9 bases; junction bases not matched to a gene: 9. CDR3 size: 14 residues. Per germline, CDR1 SQVTM and CDR2 ANQGSEA.

This clonotype appeared a few times. The V and J genes are TRBV5-5 and TRBJ1-4; D is uncertain. The CDR3 is made up of 14 amino acids. V was cut by 0 bases and J by 15 bases, with 18 bases left in between. Germline V gives CDR1 SGHKS, CDR2 YYEKEE (reference sequence). CDR3 region: CASSLEGSSVGMFF. The CDR3, as DNA: TGTGCCAGCAGCTTGGAAGGCTCCTCCGTTGGGATGTTTTTT.

The V gene is TRBV20-1, the J gene TRBJ2-4; TRBD2 aligns across 10 bases. Near its end, the DNA agrees better with TRBJ2-7, so the J call may be wrong. The CDR3 covers 13 residues. In germline, CDR1 is DFQATT, CDR2 SNEGSKA (reference sequence). The chain's CDR3 is CSARTSGPYEQYF. CDR3 coding DNA: TGCAGTGCTAGGACTAGCGGGCCATACGAGCAGTACTTC.

This clonotype appeared a single time. This chain uses TRBV6-1 with TRBJ2-7; 11 bases match TRBD1. Germline values: CDR1 MNHNS, CDR2 SASEGT. CDR3 length equals 16 residues. Germline trimming cut 9 bases from V and 5 bases from J; bases unmatched to any gene: 15. The DNA for the CDR3 is TGTGCCAGTATGGAAACCGGGACAGGGGGTTTCGACGAGCAGTACTTC. Protein product: CASMETGTGGFDEQYF.

This rearrangement joins TRBV11-2 to TRBJ1-6; no reliable D call. Germline values: CDR1 SGHAT, CDR2 FQNNGV. V lost 1 base and J 8 bases, leaving 18 bases between the germline ends. This CDR3 region has 17 residues. CDR3 DNA: TGTGCCAGCAGCTTAGGGCCCGGGTCGTCGAAGGATTCACCCCTCCACTTT. It encodes CASSLGPGSSKDSPLHF.

The rearrangement uses TRBV4-1 and TRBJ2-7; the D is unclear. The CDR3 has 15 residues. The ends were cut back, 0 bases at V and 5 bases at J, with 14 bases in the middle. The germline gives CDR1 MGHRA, CDR2 YSYEKL. Here the CDR3 reads CASSQDPGFVNEQYF. In DNA, the CDR3 is TGCGCCAGCAGCCAAGATCCCGGGTTTGTCAACGAGCAGTACTTC.

This clonotype was counted once. V gene TRBV5-1 combines with J gene TRBJ2-5; TRBD1 aligns across 7 bases. The last part of the DNA fits TRBJ2-7 better; the J call may be wrong. The germline V gene encodes CDR1 SGHRS and CDR2 YFSETQ. The CDR3 extends over 14 amino acids. CDR3 loop: CASSLVDREYEQYF. The CDR3 region has the DNA TGCGCCAGCAGCTTGGTAGACAGGGAATACGAGCAGTACTTC.

The V call is TRBV28, the J call TRBJ2-1; TRBD1 aligns across 7 bases. The J call may be in error: the DNA end matches TRBJ2-7 better. The CDR3 length is 16 residues. CDR1 MDHEN and CDR2 SYDVKM come from the germline V gene. The chain's CDR3 is CASSFWGRQGDNEQYF. The CDR3 DNA sequence: TGTGCCAGCAGTTTTTGGGGTAGGCAGGGGGACAATGAGCAGTACTTC.

V gene TRBV4-3 combines with J gene TRBJ1-6; a possible D gene is TRBD1 (5 bases). In germline, CDR1 is LGHNA, CDR2 YSLEER. This CDR3 region has 18 residues. The ends were cut back, 0 bases at V and 1 base at J, with 13 bases in the middle. The CDR3 spells CASSQDPMGESYNSPLHF. Written as DNA, the CDR3 is TGCGCCAGCAGCCAAGATCCAATGGGGGAATCCTATAATTCACCCCTCCACTTT.

The table lists this clonotype with a few counts. V gene TRBV27 combines with J gene TRBJ1-5; D might be TRBD1 (6 bases). V lost 3 bases and J 3 bases, leaving 15 bases between the germline ends. This CDR3 has 16 residues. The germline V gene has CDR1 MNHEY and CDR2 SMNVEV (reference sequence). The CDR3 sequence: CASSFSGDGVNQPQHF. Here the CDR3 DNA reads TGTGCCAGCAGTTTTTCAGGGGACGGGGTCAATCAGCCCCAGCATTTT.

This clonotype was observed a few times. This sequence joins TRBV11-2 and TRBJ2-7; 7 bases are shared with TRBD1. From germline, CDR1 is SGHAT and CDR2 FQNNGV. V shed 5 bases, J shed 3 bases, and the junction held 10 bases outside the gene matches. This CDR3 spans 15 amino acids. The CDR3 nucleotides are TGTGCCAGCAGCCGGAACAGGGGCCCTTTCTACGAGCAGTACTTC. Protein product: CASSRNRGPFYEQYF. Complete variable domain (other parts from reference TRBV11-2 and TRBJ2-7): EAGVAQSPRYKIIEKRQSVAFWCNPISGHATLYWYQQILGQGPKLLIQFQNNGVVDDSQLPKDRFSAERLKGVDSTLKIQPAKLEDSAVYLCASSRNRGPFYEQYFGPGTRLTVT.

The chain uses TRBV7-2 and TRBJ2-6; tentative D call: TRBD2 (5 bases). In germline, CDR1 is SGHTA, CDR2 FQGNSA. The CDR3 extends over 19 amino acids. V lost 3 bases to trimming and J lost 0 bases, with 18 bases between them. CDR3 sequence (DNA): TGTGCCAGCAGCTTCCTGGTCTCGGGGTTTAGCTCTGGGGCCAACGTCCTGACTTTC. Amino acids: CASSFLVSGFSSGANVLTF.

This clonotype was recorded a few times. The rearrangement joins TRBV20-1 to TRBJ1-2; no clear D. The CDR3 has 13 amino acids. Trimming removed 0 bases from V and 1 base from J, with 6 bases in between. CDR1 is DFQATT, CDR2 SNEGSKA, per germline (reference sequence). Here the CDR3 DNA reads TGCAGTGCTAGAGATCCATATAACTATGGCTACACCTTC. Protein product: CSARDPYNYGYTF.

J is TRBJ1-5 and V is TRBV4-2; TRBD1 matches at 10 bases. The V gene end was trimmed by 4 bases and the J gene end by 0 bases; junction bases not matched to a gene: 9. The CDR3 has 18 residues. Germline CDR1 is LGHNA and CDR2 is YNFKEQ. The CDR3: CASSPRDRGLDSNQPQHF. CDR3 coding DNA: TGTGCCAGCAGCCCCCGGGACAGGGGTCTAGATAGCAATCAGCCCCAGCATTTT.